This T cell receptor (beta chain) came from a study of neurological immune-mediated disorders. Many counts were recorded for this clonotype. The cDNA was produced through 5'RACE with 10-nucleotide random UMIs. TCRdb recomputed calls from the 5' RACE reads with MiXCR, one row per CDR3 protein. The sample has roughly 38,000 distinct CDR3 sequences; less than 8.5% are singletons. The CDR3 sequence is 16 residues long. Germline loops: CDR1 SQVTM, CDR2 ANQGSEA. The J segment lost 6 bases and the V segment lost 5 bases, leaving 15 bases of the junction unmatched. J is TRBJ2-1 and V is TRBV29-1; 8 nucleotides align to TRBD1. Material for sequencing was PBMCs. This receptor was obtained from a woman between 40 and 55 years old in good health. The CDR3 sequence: CSVLGAGGAGVNEQFF. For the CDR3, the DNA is TGCAGCGTTTTAGGGGCAGGGGGCGCAGGGGTCAATGAGCAGTTCTTC.